The next 24 T cell receptor beta chains were all read from a single sample in a study of blood T cell repertoires in COVID-19. Clones were read by immunoSEQ multiplex PCR, and TCRdb kept only the in-frame ones, dropping some. The sample has some 290,000 clones, 85% to 90% seen once; the top ten hold about 1%. The sequenced material came from peripheral blood. Receptors originate from a woman aged 40-49 years with COVID-19, enrolled during active disease.

The V call is TRBV18, the J call TRBJ1-5; 7 positions match TRBD1. The CDR3 runs 16 residues. V gave up 0 bases and J gave up 2 bases; unmatched junction bases: 4. The germline V gene has CDR1 KGHSH and CDR2 LQKENI. In DNA, the CDR3 is TGTGCCAGCTCACCACCTAGGCAGGGGGGCAATCAGCCCCAGCATTTT. As protein: CASSPPRQGGNQPQHF.

The V gene is TRBV19, the J gene TRBJ1-2; D is undetermined. Germline assignment: CDR1 LNHDA and CDR2 SQIVND (reference sequence). CDR3 length equals 14 residues. V gave up 4 bases and J gave up 0 bases, with 9 bases separating them. DNA for the CDR3: TGTGCCAGTAGTACCCAGGCGACTAACTATGGCTACACCTTC. Residues: CASSTQATNYGYTF. The full variable domain, its missing parts supplied by reference TRBV19 and TRBJ1-2, is DGGITQSPKYLFRKEGQNVTLSCEQNLNHDAMYWYRQDPGQGLRLIYYSQIVNDFQKGDIAEGYSVSREKKESFPLTVTSAQKNPTAFYLCASSTQATNYGYTFGSGTRLTVV.

This chain connects TRBV30 to TRBJ1-3, with D possibly being TRBD1 (6 bases). The V end was cut by 7 bases, the J end by 0 bases, with 13 bases between. The CDR3 contains 14 residues. The germline V gene encodes CDR1 GTSNPN and CDR2 SVGIG (reference sequence). The CDR3 DNA is TGTGCCTCTACCCGGGACAACTCTGGAAACACCATATATTTT. Its protein is CASTRDNSGNTIYF.

V gene TRBV7-2 combines with J gene TRBJ1-2; TRBD1 might be the D (6 bases). The germline V gene encodes CDR1 SGHTA and CDR2 FQGNSA. This CDR3 has 15 residues. Trimming pared 1 base from V and 5 bases from J, leaving 14 bases between. CDR3 bases: TGTGCCAGCAGCTTAGGACGGGGGGGCAGGTATGGCTACACCTTC. Translation gives CASSLGRGGRYGYTF.

V and J are TRBV19 and TRBJ2-1, with TRBD2 identical over 12 bases. Germline CDR1 is LNHDA and CDR2 is SQIVND (reference sequence). The trim removed 10 bases at V and 7 bases at J, leaving 5 bases unmatched. The CDR3 runs to 13 residues. The CDR3 DNA follows: TGTGCCACCCGACTAGCGGGGGTGAATGAGCAGTTCTTC. Its translation: CATRLAGVNEQFF.

This chain uses TRBV30 with TRBJ1-2; the match to TRBD1 covers 9 bases. Germline V lookup: CDR1 GTSNPN, CDR2 SVGIG (reference sequence). The CDR3 covers 13 residues. V trimming: 8 bases; J trimming: 4 bases; junction bases outside the gene matches: 8. The CDR3 is CAQRDRAFYGYTF. DNA for the CDR3: TGTGCCCAAAGGGACAGGGCGTTCTATGGCTACACCTTC.

This sequence joins TRBV27 and TRBJ2-6; TRBD2 is a possible D gene (5 bases). Germline V gene lookup returns CDR1 MNHEY and CDR2 SMNVEV (reference sequence). V lost 5 bases, J lost 4 bases, and 15 bases lay in between. The CDR3 runs to 16 residues. The CDR3 coding sequence is TGTGCCAGCAGTCCCCGCTATCGGGGAGGGGCCAACGTCCTGACTTTC. It yields the protein CASSPRYRGGANVLTF. Full variable domain (rest looked up from reference TRBV27 and TRBJ2-6): EAQVTQNPRYLITVTGKKLTVTCSQNMNHEYMSWYRQDPGLGLRQIYYSMNVEVTDKGDVPEGYKVSRKEKRNFPLILESPSPNQTSLYFCASSPRYRGGANVLTFGAGSRLTVL.

J is TRBJ1-2 and V is TRBV10-3, with TRBD1 matching over 9 bases. CDR1 is ENHRY and CDR2 is SYGVKD in the germline V gene. The CDR3 length is 14 residues. The trim removed 0 bases at V and 6 bases at J, leaving 2 bases unmatched. CDR3 nucleotide sequence: TGTGCCATCAGTGAGTCAAGACAGGGGGATGGCTACACCTTC. This encodes CAISESRQGDGYTF.

The chain combines TRBV6-2 or TRBV6-3 with TRBJ1-2; D is uncertain. This CDR3 has 13 amino acids. V was clipped by 5 bases and J by 6 bases, with 13 bases between them. The germline CDR1 and CDR2 sequences are MNHEY and SVGEGT. DNA for the CDR3: TGTGCCAGCAGTGTCCCATCAGCGGATGGCTACACCTTC. Translating gives CASSVPSADGYTF.

In its sample, this clone was seen once. The V call is TRBV7-8, the J call TRBJ2-7; 9 nucleotides align to TRBD1. Unmatched junction bases numbered 10, after V lost 0 bases and J lost 4 bases. Germline lookup yields CDR1 SGHVS and CDR2 FQNEAQ. The CDR3 is 17 amino acids. The CDR3 is CASSLALYRDRAYEQYF. CDR3 in DNA: TGTGCCAGCAGCTTAGCGCTTTATAGGGACAGGGCTTACGAGCAGTACTTC.

This clone was detected only once. This chain joins TRBV3-1 (or the pseudogene TRBV3-2) and TRBJ2-5, with 11 bases lining up with TRBD2. Per the germline V gene, CDR1 is LGHDT and CDR2 is YNNKEL (reference sequence). The V gene end was trimmed by 4 bases and the J gene end by 5 bases; junction bases not matched to a gene: 3. The CDR3 spans 14 residues. CDR3 DNA sequence: TGTGCCAGCAGCCCTCTAGCGGGAGGTGAGACCCAGTACTTC. Translated: CASSPLAGGETQYF.

The DNA for the CDR3 is TGTGCCAGCAGGAACCAGGGTCGGAATGAGCAGTTCTTC. It codes for CASRNQGRNEQFF. The chain joins TRBV11-2 to TRBJ2-1; a weak D match, TRBD1 (5 bases). Germline V lookup: CDR1 SGHAT, CDR2 FQNNGV. The CDR3 is made up of 13 amino acids. V lost 6 bases, J lost 7 bases, and 13 bases lay in between.

The chain employs TRBV15 and TRBJ1-2; 11 positions agree with TRBD1. There are 17 residues in the CDR3. The J segment lost 4 bases and the V segment lost 3 bases, leaving 10 bases of the junction unmatched. From germline, CDR1 is LNHNV and CDR2 YYDKDF (reference sequence). In DNA, the CDR3 is TGTGCCACCAGCAGGCCCACCTGGACAGGGGGCACCTATGGCTACACCTTC. Its translation is CATSRPTWTGGTYGYTF.

V is TRBV5-1 and J is TRBJ2-1, with 7 bases lining up with TRBD1. The CDR3 has 15 amino acids. J gave up 2 bases and V 3 bases, and 5 bases lay outside the gene matches. Germline loops: CDR1 SGHRS, CDR2 YFSETQ. The CDR3 sequence is CASSSLTGTYNEQFF. The CDR3 DNA reads TGCGCCAGCAGCTCCTTGACAGGGACCTACAATGAGCAGTTCTTC.

This clone was picked up one time. This chain joins TRBV28 and TRBJ1-2; 8 nucleotides align to TRBD1. V trimming: 5 bases; J trimming: 1 base; junction bases outside the gene matches: 6. The CDR3 is 15 residues long. Germline CDR1 reads MDHEN; CDR2 reads SYDVKM. As DNA, the CDR3 is TGTGCCAGCAGTCTATCGACAGGGGTTAACTATGGCTACACCTTC. It yields the protein CASSLSTGVNYGYTF.

The chain uses TRBV7-2 and TRBJ2-7; no clear D. Germline V lookup: CDR1 SGHTA, CDR2 FQGNSA. V shed 1 base and J shed 5 bases, with 9 bases lying between them. The CDR3 loop spans 13 amino acids. CDR3 nucleotides: TGTGCCAGCAGCTTAGTAGGAGTAAACGAGCAGTACTTC. It encodes CASSLVGVNEQYF.

Only a few counts were recorded for this clone. The rearrangement links TRBV27 to TRBJ2-2, with 9 positions matching TRBD2. Germline CDR1 and CDR2: MNHEY and SMNVEV (reference sequence). V shed 8 bases, J shed 6 bases, and the junction held 10 bases outside the gene matches. The CDR3 is 15 amino acids. The CDR3 protein is CASSTLAGRSGELFF. CDR3 nucleotides: TGTGCCAGCTCAACCCTAGCGGGACGATCCGGGGAGCTGTTTTTT.

The rearrangement links TRBV6-5 to TRBJ1-1, with 8 bases aligning to TRBD1. Trimming took 6 bases from V and 1 from J; bases not matched to a gene: 4. Germline-derived CDR1 and CDR2 are MNHEY and SVGAGI. This CDR3 spans 14 amino acids. CDR3 coding DNA: TGTGCCAGCAGCCCCGGGACAGGGAACACTGAAGCTTTCTTT. Protein sequence: CASSPGTGNTEAFF.

This clone was counted only a few times. The V gene is TRBV30, the J gene TRBJ2-7, with TRBD1 matching 7 bases. The length of the CDR3 is 14 residues. Germline trimming cut 4 bases from V and 7 bases from J; bases unmatched to any gene: 13. Germline V gene sequence: CDR1 GTSNPN, CDR2 SVGIG (reference sequence). The CDR3 nucleotides are TGTGCCTGGACCGCACCGGGACAGTGGGAAGAGCAGTACTTC. Protein: CAWTAPGQWEEQYF. Complete variable domain (other parts from reference TRBV30 and TRBJ2-7): SQTIHQWPATLVQPVGSPLSLECTVEGTSNPNLYWYRQAAGRGLQLLFYSVGIGQISSEVPQNLSASRPQDRQFILSSKKLLLSDSGFYLCAWTAPGQWEEQYFGPGTRLTVT.

Details on this clone: The sample contains more than one DNA sequence encoding this CDR3. The rearrangement joins TRBV9 to TRBJ1-2, with D possibly matching TRBD1 (5 bases). V dropped 4 bases and J dropped 7 bases, with 20 bases sitting between them. The germline CDR1 and CDR2 sequences are SGDLS and YYNGEE. The CDR3 has 15 amino acids. Here the CDR3 reads CASSLLGVRVGGYTF. CDR3 DNA: TGTGCCAGCAGCCTTCTTGGGGTCAGGGTCGGTGGCTACACCTTC.

The chain links TRBV19 to TRBJ1-1; D is unclear. The CDR3 is made up of 15 amino acids. The germline gives CDR1 LNHDA, CDR2 SQIVND (reference sequence). V lost 6 bases and J 6 bases, leaving 20 bases between the germline ends. In nucleotides, the CDR3 is TGTGCCAGTAGACCTGACACGAGCCGTGGTCCTGAAGCTTTCTTT. This encodes CASRPDTSRGPEAFF.

This clone has just one count. As DNA, the CDR3 is TGCGCCAGCGCAGGGGTTACAGGGGTTGCCTACGAGCAGTACTTC. Its protein is CASAGVTGVAYEQYF. The chain couples TRBV4-1 to TRBJ2-7; TRBD1 matches 7 bases. Germline V lookup: CDR1 MGHRA, CDR2 YSYEKL. This CDR3 is 15 amino acids long. The V gene end was trimmed by 8 bases and the J gene end by 2 bases; junction bases not matched to a gene: 12.

This chain links TRBV11-2 with TRBJ1-1; D is uncertain. The CDR3 is 11 amino acids. CDR1 and CDR2 from the germline V gene are SGHAT and FQNNGV. Trimming took off 5 bases at V and 10 bases at J, with 11 bases between the two ends. The CDR3: CASSGDSGAFF. In nucleotides, the CDR3 is TGTGCCAGCAGCGGCGACTCGGGAGCTTTCTTT.

As concerns this clone: Relative to the germline gene, one junction end is altered; a read error may explain this. CDR3 in amino acids: CASSLAHPTGSEANVLTF. Here the CDR3 DNA reads TGTGCCAGCAGCTTAGCTCACCCCACAGGGTCTGAGGCCAACGTCCTGACTTTC. This chain links TRBV11-2 with TRBJ2-6; D may be TRBD1 (6 bases). Germline CDR1 is SGHAT and CDR2 is FQNNGV. The CDR3 contains 18 residues. Variable domain in full (rest from reference TRBV11-2 and TRBJ2-6): EAGVAQSPRYKIIEKRQSVAFWCNPISGHATLYWYQQILGQGPKLLIQFQNNGVVDDSQLPKDRFSAERLKGVDSTLKIQPAKLEDSAVYLCASSLAHPTGSEANVLTFGAGSRLTVL.